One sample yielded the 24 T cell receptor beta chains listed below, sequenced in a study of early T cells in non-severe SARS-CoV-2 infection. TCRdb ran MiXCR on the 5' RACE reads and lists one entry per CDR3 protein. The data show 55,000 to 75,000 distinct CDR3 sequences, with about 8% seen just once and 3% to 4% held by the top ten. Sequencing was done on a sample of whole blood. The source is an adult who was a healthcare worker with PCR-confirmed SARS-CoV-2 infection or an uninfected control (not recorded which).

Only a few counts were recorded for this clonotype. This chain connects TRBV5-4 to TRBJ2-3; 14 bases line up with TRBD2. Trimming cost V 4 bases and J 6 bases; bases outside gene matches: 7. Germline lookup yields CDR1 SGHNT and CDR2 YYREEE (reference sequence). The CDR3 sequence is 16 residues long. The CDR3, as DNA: TGTGCCAGCAGCCCCGGGACTAGCGGGGGAGGTGATACGCAGTATTTT. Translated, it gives CASSPGTSGGGDTQYF.

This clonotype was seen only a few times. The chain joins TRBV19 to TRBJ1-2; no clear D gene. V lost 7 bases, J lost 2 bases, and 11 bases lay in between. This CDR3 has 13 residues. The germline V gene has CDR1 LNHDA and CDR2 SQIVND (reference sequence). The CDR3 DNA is TGTGCCAGTACCCACAACAACAACTATGGCTACACCTTC. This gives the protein CASTHNNNYGYTF.

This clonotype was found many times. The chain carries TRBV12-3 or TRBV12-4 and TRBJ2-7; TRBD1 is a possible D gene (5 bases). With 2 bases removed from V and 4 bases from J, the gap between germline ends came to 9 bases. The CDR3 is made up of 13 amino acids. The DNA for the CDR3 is TGTGCCAGCAGTTTAAGGCAGGGTTACGAGCAGTACTTC. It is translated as CASSLRQGYEQYF.

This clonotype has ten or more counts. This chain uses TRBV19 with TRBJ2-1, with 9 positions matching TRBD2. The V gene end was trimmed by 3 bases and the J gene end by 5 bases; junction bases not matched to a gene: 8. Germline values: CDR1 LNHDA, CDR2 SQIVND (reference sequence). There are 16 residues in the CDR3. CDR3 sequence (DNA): TGTGCCAGTAGTATCCTTGCGGGAGGGCTTGACAATGAGCAGTTCTTC. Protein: CASSILAGGLDNEQFF.

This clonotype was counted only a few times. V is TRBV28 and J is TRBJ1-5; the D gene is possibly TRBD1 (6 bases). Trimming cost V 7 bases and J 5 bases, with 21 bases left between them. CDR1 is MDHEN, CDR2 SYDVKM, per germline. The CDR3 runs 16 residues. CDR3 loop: CASTRLGDRPHQPQHF. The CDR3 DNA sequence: TGTGCCAGCACACGCCTGGGCGACAGGCCTCATCAGCCCCAGCATTTT.

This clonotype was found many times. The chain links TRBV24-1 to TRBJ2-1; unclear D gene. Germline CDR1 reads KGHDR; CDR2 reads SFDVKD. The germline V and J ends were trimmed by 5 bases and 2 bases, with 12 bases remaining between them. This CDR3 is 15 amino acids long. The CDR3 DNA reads TGTGCCACCAGTGCCGGACGGTCTGCCTACAATGAGCAGTTCTTC. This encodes CATSAGRSAYNEQFF.

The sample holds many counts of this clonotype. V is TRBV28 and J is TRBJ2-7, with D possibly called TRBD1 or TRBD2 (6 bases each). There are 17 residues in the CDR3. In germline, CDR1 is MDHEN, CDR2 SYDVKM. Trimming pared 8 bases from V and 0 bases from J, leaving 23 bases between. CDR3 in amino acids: CASSGVPAEGGSYEQYF. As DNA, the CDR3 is TGTGCCAGCTCTGGAGTTCCAGCGGAGGGGGGCTCCTACGAGCAGTACTTC.

The chain's CDR3 is CASSLDPAKNIQYF. CDR3 bases: TGCGCCAGCAGCTTGGACCCAGCCAAAAACATTCAGTACTTC. J is TRBJ2-4 and V is TRBV5-1; D gene ambiguous. V was cut by 0 bases and J by 0 bases, with 4 bases left in between. Per germline, CDR1 SGHRS and CDR2 YFSETQ. The length of the CDR3 is 14 residues. Complete variable domain (other parts from reference TRBV5-1 and TRBJ2-4): KAGVTQTPRYLIKTRGQQVTLSCSPISGHRSVSWYQQTPGQGLQFLFEYFSETQRNKGNFPGRFSGRQFSNSRSEMNVSTLELGDSALYLCASSLDPAKNIQYFGAGTRLSVL.

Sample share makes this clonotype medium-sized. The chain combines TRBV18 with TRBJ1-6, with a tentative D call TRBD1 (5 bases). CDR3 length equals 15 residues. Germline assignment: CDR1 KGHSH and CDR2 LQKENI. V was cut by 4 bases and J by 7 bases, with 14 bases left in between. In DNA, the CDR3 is TGTGCCAGCTCACGCCCCAGCGAGGGGAATTCACCCCTCCACTTT. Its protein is CASSRPSEGNSPLHF.

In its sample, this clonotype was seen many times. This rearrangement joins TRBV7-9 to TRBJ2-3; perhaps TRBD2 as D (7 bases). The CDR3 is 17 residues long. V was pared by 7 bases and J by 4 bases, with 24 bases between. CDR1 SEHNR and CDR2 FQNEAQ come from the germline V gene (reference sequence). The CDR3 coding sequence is TGTGCCAGCACCACTCAGGGAGGGCAGGAGGGGGCAGATACGCAGTATTTT. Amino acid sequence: CASTTQGGQEGADTQYF.

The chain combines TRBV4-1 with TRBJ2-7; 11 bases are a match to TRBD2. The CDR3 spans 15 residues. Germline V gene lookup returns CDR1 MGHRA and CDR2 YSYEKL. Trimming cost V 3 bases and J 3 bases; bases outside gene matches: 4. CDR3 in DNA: TGCGCCAGCAGCCACACTAGCGGGAGCCACTACGAGCAGTACTTC. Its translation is CASSHTSGSHYEQYF.

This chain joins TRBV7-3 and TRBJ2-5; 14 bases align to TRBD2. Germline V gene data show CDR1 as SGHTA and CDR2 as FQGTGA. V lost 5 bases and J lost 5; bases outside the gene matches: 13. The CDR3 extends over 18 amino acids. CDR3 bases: TGTGCCAGCAGCCCGAGACTAGCGGGAGGGCCGGGGCATGAGACCCAGTACTTC. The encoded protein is CASSPRLAGGPGHETQYF.

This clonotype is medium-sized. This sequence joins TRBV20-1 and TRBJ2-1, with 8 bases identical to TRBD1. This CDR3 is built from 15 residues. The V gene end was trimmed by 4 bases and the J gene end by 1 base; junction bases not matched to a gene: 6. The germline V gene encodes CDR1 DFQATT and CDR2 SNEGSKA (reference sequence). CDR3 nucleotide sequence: TGCAGTGCTACGCAGGGGGCGTCGTCCTACAATGAGCAGTTCTTC. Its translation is CSATQGASSYNEQFF.

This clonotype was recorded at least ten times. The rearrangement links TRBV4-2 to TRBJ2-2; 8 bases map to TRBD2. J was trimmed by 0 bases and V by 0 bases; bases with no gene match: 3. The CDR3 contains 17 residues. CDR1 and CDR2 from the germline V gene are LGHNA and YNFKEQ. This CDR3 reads CASSQDFSGTNTGELFF. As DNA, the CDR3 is TGTGCCAGCAGCCAAGACTTTAGCGGGACGAACACCGGGGAGCTGTTTTTT.

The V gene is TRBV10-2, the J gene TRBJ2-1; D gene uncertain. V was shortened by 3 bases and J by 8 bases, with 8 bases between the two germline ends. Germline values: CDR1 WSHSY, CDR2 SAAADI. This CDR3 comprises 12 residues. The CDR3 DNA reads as TGCGCCAGCAGTGACTCCAGGCATGAGCAGTTCTTC. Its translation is CASSDSRHEQFF.

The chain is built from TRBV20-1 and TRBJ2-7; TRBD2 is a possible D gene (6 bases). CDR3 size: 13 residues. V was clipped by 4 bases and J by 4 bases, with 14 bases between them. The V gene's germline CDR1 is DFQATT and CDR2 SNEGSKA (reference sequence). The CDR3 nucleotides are TGCAGTGCTATAGGGAGCGGGTCTTACGAGCAGTACTTC. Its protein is CSAIGSGSYEQYF.

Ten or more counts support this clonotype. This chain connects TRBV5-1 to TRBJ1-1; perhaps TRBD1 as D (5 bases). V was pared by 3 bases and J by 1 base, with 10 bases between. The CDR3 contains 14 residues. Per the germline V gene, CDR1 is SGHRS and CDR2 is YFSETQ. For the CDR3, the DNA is TGCGCCAGCAGCTCAGGGAGTCGGAACACTGAAGCTTTCTTT. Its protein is CASSSGSRNTEAFF.

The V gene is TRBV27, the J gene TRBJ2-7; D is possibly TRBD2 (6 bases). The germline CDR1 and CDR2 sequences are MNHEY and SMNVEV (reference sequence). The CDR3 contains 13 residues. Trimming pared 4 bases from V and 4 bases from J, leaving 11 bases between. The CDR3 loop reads CASSSWDSYEQYF. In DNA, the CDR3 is TGTGCCAGCAGTTCCTGGGACTCGTACGAGCAGTACTTC.

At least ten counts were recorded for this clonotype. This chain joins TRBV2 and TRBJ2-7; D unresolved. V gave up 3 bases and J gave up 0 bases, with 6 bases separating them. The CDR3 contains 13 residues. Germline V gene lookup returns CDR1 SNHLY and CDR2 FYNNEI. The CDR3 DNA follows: TGTGCCAGCAGTGACGGCGACTCCTACGAGCAGTACTTC. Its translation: CASSDGDSYEQYF.

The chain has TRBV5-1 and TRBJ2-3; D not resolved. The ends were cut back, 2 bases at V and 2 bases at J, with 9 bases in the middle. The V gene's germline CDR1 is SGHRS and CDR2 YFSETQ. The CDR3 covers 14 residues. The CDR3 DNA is TGCGCCAGCAGCTTTGTGACTCACACAGATACGCAGTATTTT. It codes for CASSFVTHTDTQYF.

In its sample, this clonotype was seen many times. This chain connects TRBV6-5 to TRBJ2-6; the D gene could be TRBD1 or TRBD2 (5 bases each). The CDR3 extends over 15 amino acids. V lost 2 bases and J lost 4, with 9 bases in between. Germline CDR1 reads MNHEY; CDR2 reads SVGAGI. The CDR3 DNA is TGTGCCAGCAGTTACGGGGGAACGGGGGCCAACGTCCTGACTTTC. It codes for CASSYGGTGANVLTF.

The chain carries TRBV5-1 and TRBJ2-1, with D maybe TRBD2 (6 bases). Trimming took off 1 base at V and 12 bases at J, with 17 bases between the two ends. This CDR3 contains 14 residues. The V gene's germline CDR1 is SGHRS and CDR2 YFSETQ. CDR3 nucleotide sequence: TGCGCCAGCAGCTTGTCTTCTCTGGGAGGTATGCAGTTCTTC. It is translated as CASSLSSLGGMQFF.

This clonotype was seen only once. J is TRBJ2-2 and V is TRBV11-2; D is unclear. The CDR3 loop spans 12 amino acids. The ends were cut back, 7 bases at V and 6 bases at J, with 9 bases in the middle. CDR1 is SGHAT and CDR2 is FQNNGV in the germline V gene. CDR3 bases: TGTGCCAGCACCCCCGACGCCGGGGAGCTGTTTTTT. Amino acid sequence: CASTPDAGELFF.

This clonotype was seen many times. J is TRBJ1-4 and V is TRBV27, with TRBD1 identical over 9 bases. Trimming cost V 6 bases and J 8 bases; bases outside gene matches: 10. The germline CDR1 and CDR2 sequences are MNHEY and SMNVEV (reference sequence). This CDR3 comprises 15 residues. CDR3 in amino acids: CASRAAGTGREKLFF. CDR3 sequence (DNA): TGTGCCAGCAGGGCCGCCGGGACAGGGAGAGAAAAACTGTTTTTT.